This T cell receptor (beta chain) is from a study of shared clonotypes between healthy human individuals. The study, taken as a whole, reports: Since donors were few, the genetic and exposure-history diversity represented was limited.

In regard to this clone: Its antigen is still unknown.

This table comes from immunoSEQ multiplex PCR, and its TCRdb copy is limited to in-frame clones, with some not included. Of roughly 2.2 million clones listed, approximately 93% were seen once; the top ten hold 0.39%. The length of the CDR3 is 15 residues. V lost 3 bases and J lost 2, with 13 bases in between. Germline loops: CDR1 SGDLS, CDR2 YYNGEE. The chain couples TRBV9 to TRBJ2-3, with D hard to call. The source material was naive CD4+ T cells from PBMCs. The subset denotes: CD45RA+ positively selected. This clonotype was obtained from a young man in good health. Some clones in this sample may be carry-over from other donors' samples. CDR3 sequence reads: CASSALGSFTDTQYF. CDR3 coding DNA: TGTGCCAGCAGCGCTCTAGGGTCGTTCACAGATACGCAGTATTTT.